The rows below give T cell receptor beta chains drawn from one sample of a study of T cells in Graves' hyperthyroidism and ophthalmopathy. TCRdb reprocessed the multiplex PCR reads with MiXCR, giving one entry per CDR3 protein. There are about 620,000 distinct CDR3 sequences in the sample; roughly 17% occur only once, and about 3.8% lies in the top ten. The sample comprised blood. These receptors came from a woman in her 30s with Graves' hyperthyroidism. The CDR3 runs from the conserved cysteine through the conserved F or W. The D gene is left open where the match is weak. Size is omitted from some rows. Given values are once, few, many or a class for expanded clones.

CDR3aa,CDR3nt,abundance,d_gene,len,j_gene,v_gene
CSASKQRMRTDTQYF,TGCAGTGCTAGTAAGCAGCGGATGCGCACAGATACGCAGTATTTT,many,-,15,TRBJ2-3,TRBV20-1
CASSLSTGQGINQPQHF,TGTGCCAGCAGTTTATCCACGGGACAGGGCATCAATCAGCCCCAGCATTTT,-,TRBD1,17,TRBJ1-5,TRBV27
CASSVGQYYEQYF,TGTGCCAGCAGCGTCGGACAGTACTACGAGCAGTACTTC,many,-,13,TRBJ2-7,TRBV27
CASSLEGLAGNYEQYF,TGTGCCAGCAGCTTAGAGGGACTAGCGGGGAACTACGAGCAGTACTTC,many,TRBD2,16,TRBJ2-7,TRBV7-8
CASRRIRRAGEGEETQYF,TGCGCCAGCAGACGGATTAGACGAGCGGGAGAGGGAGAAGAGACCCAGTACTTC,-,TRBD2,18,TRBJ2-5,TRBV5-1
CASSYGTGEQYF,TGTGCCAGCAGTTATGGGACAGGCGAGCAGTACTTC,many,TRBD1,12,TRBJ2-7,TRBV6-5
CASSVRNNEKLFF,TGTGCCAGCAGTGTCCGGAATAATGAAAAACTGTTTTTT,many,-,13,TRBJ1-4,TRBV2
CASSHRDTPGLAKNIQYF,TGTGCCAGCTCACACAGGGATACACCGGGACTAGCCAAAAACATTCAGTACTTC,few,-,18,TRBJ2-4,TRBV18
CATSNIRDSNTEAFF,TGTGCCACCAGTAACATCCGGGACAGTAACACTGAAGCTTTCTTT,few,TRBD1,15,TRBJ1-1,TRBV24-1
CATAGGGSTEAFF,TGTGCCACCGCCGGGGGGGGGTCCACTGAAGCTTTCTTT,-,-,13,TRBJ1-1,TRBV15
CASTYRGFSYEQYF,TGTGCCAGCACATACAGGGGATTCTCCTACGAGCAGTACTTC,many,TRBD1,14,TRBJ2-7,TRBV6-2/TRBV6-3
CASWPGELSTDTQYF,TGTGCCAGCTGGCCAGGGGAGCTGAGCACAGATACGCAGTATTTT,-,-,15,TRBJ2-3,TRBV27
CSAQKRGLHEQYF,TGCAGTGCTCAAAAGAGGGGGCTCCACGAGCAGTACTTC,-,TRBD1,13,TRBJ2-7,TRBV20-1
CASSLAGRSSYNEQFF,TGTGCCAGCAGCTTAGCGGGGCGGAGCTCCTACAATGAGCAGTTCTTC,many,-,16,TRBJ2-1,TRBV7-2
CASSLGGLAGGQFYNEQFF,TGCGCCAGCAGCTTGGGGGGACTAGCGGGAGGGCAATTTTACAATGAGCAGTTCTTC,-,TRBD2,19,TRBJ2-1,TRBV5-1
CASTQGADEQFF,TGTGCCAGCACCCAGGGGGCTGATGAGCAGTTCTTC,medium-sized,TRBD1,12,TRBJ2-1,TRBV12-3/TRBV12-4
CASSFGSEGGYTF,TGCGCCAGCAGCTTCGGTTCGGAGGGTGGCTACACCTTC,-,-,13,TRBJ1-2,TRBV5-1
CASSFYSYTEAFF,TGTGCCAGCAGCTTCTACAGCTACACTGAAGCTTTCTTT,-,-,13,TRBJ1-1,TRBV7-2
CASSRGTSGYTGDLFF,TGTGCCAGCAGCCGTGGGACTAGCGGATACACCGGGGATCTGTTTTTT,-,TRBD2,16,TRBJ2-2,TRBV13
CASSPTGGGYEQYF,TGTGCCAGCAGTCCGACAGGGGGCGGGTACGAGCAGTACTTC,many,TRBD1,14,TRBJ2-7,TRBV12-3/TRBV12-4
CASSLVGSERLFF,TGTGCCAGCAGTTTAGTTGGCAGCGAAAGACTGTTTTTT,-,-,13,TRBJ1-4,TRBV27
CASSPLAPALNTGELFF,TGTGCCAGCTCACCACTAGCGCCAGCCCTGAACACCGGGGAGCTGTTTTTT,few,TRBD2,17,TRBJ2-2,TRBV28
CSASRWQETQYF,TGCAGTGCTAGTAGGTGGCAAGAGACCCAGTACTTC,many,-,12,TRBJ2-5,TRBV20-1
CASTDSEGNSPLHF,TGTGCCAGTACGGACTCCGAGGGTAATTCACCCCTCCACTTT,-,-,14,TRBJ1-6,TRBV19
CASSSSGPYYGYTF,-,few,-,14,TRBJ1-2,TRBV6-1
CASSQLNTGGMNTEAFF,TGCGCCAGCAGCCAATTGAACACAGGGGGAATGAACACTGAAGCTTTCTTT,-,TRBD1,17,TRBJ1-1,TRBV4-3
CASSYMPNQPQHF,TGTGCCAGCAGTTATATGCCCAATCAGCCCCAGCATTTT,many,-,13,TRBJ1-5,TRBV6-2/TRBV6-3
CASSLGLAGTYGQYF,TGTGCCAGCAGTTTGGGACTAGCGGGGACCTACGGGCAGTACTTC,once,TRBD2,15,TRBJ2-7,TRBV12-3/TRBV12-4
CASSSGQGARMHTYTQYF,TGTGCCAGCAGCTCGGGACAGGGGGCGAGGATGCACACATATACGCAGTATTTT,-,TRBD1,18,TRBJ2-3,TRBV28
CSARRQGWQPQHF,TGCAGTGCTAGAAGACAGGGGTGGCAGCCCCAGCATTTT,-,TRBD1,13,TRBJ1-5,TRBV20-1
CASSLAGIRETQYF,TGTGCCAGCAGCCTCGCCGGGATTAGGGAGACCCAGTACTTC,few,-,14,TRBJ2-5,TRBV7-2
CASSSLLGRIQETQYF,TGTGCCAGCAGTTCCTTGCTAGGACGGATCCAAGAGACCCAGTACTTC,many,-,16,TRBJ2-5,TRBV28
CASSPGSAGVFF,TGTGCCAGCAGCCCGGGGAGCGCAGGGGTGTTTTTT,-,-,12,TRBJ1-4,TRBV7-9
CASSQGGTNEKLFF,TGTGCCAGCAGTCAAGGGGGAACTAATGAAAAACTGTTTTTT,many,-,14,TRBJ1-4,TRBV12-3/TRBV12-4
CASRAAPETQYF,TGTGCCAGCAGGGCAGCCCCTGAGACCCAGTACTTC,many,-,12,TRBJ2-5,TRBV7-9
CASSQRLRGSEQFF,TGTGCCAGCAGCCAGCGACTGCGGGGAAGTGAGCAGTTCTTC,few,-,14,TRBJ2-1,TRBV14
CASSDTGGSLQQYF,TGTGCCAGCAGTGATACAGGGGGCTCCCTTCAGCAGTACTTC,many,TRBD1,14,TRBJ2-7,TRBV12-3/TRBV12-4
CASSLSETVLEAFF,TGCGCCAGCAGCTTGAGCGAGACAGTGCTTGAAGCTTTCTTT,many,-,14,TRBJ1-1,TRBV5-1
CASSVTGTTYNEQFF,TGTGCCAGCAGCGTCACCGGGACAACTTACAATGAGCAGTTCTTC,many,-,15,TRBJ2-1,TRBV9
CASSRLSGGRDNEQFF,TGCGCCAGCAGCCGACTGTCGGGCGGGAGGGACAATGAGCAGTTCTTC,few,TRBD2,16,TRBJ2-1,TRBV5-1